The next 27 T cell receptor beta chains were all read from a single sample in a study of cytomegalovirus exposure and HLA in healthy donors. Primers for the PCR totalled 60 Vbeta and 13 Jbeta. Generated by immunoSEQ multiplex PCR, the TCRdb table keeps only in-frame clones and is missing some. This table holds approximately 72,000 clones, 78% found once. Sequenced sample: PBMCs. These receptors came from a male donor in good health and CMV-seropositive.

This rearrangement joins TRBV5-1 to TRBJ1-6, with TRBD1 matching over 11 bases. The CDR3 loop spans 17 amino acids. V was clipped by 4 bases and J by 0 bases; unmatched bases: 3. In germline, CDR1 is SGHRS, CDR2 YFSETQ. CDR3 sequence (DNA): TGCGCCAGCAGCGGCGGACAGGGGGCCTCCTATAATTCACCCCTCCACTTT. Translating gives CASSGGQGASYNSPLHF.

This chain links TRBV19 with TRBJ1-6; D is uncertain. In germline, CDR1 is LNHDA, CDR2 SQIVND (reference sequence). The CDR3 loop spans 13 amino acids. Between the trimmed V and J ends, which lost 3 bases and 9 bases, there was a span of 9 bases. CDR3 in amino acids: CASSMAPGSPLHF. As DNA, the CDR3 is TGTGCCAGTAGTATGGCCCCTGGTTCACCCCTCCACTTT.

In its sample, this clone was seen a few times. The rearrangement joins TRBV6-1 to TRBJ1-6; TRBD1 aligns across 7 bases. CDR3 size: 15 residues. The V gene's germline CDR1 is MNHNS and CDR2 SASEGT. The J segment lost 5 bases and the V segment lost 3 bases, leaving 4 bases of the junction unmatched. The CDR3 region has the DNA TGTGCCAGCAGTGAGTTAGGGGGCGATAATTCACCCCTCCACTTT. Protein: CASSELGGDNSPLHF.

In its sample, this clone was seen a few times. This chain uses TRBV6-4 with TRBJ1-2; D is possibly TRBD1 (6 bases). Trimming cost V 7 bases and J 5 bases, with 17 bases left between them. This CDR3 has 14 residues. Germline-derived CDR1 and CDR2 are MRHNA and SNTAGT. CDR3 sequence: CASMTPLTGYGYTF. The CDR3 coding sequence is TGTGCCAGCATGACCCCCCTGACAGGATATGGCTACACCTTC.

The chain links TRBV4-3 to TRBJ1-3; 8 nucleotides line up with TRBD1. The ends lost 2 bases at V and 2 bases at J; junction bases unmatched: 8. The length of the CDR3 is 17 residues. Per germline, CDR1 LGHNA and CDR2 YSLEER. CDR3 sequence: CASSQFYTGGTGNTIYF. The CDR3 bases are TGCGCCAGCAGCCAATTCTATACAGGGGGAACTGGAAACACCATATATTTT.

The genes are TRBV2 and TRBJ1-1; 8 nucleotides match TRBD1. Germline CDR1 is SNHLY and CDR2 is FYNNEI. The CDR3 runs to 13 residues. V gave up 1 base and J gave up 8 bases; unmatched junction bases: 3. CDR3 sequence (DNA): TGTGCCAGCAGTGAAGAGACAGGGGTCGAAGCTTTCTTT. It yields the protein CASSEETGVEAFF.

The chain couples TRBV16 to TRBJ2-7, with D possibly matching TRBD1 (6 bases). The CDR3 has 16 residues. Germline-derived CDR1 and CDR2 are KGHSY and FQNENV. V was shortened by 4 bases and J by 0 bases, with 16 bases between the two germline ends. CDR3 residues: CASSPTDSRSSYEQYF. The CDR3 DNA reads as TGTGCCAGCAGCCCTACGGACAGCCGAAGCTCCTACGAGCAGTACTTC.

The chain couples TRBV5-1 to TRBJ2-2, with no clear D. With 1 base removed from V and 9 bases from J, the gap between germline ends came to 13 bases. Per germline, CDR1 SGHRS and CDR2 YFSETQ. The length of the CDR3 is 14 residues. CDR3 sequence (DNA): TGCGCCAGCAGCTTGCTTGCGAGAGGCCGGGAGCTGTTTTTT. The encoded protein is CASSLLARGRELFF.

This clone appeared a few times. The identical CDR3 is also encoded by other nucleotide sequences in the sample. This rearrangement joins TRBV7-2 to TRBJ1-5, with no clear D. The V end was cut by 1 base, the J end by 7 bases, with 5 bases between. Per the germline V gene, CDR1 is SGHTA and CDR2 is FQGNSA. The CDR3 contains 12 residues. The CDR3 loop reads CASSLDSQPQHF. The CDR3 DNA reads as TGTGCCAGCAGCTTAGACAGCCAGCCCCAGCATTTT.

The CDR3 is CASSLGEAGGISYNEQFF. CDR3 DNA sequence: TGCGCCAGCAGCTTGGGAGAGGCGGGGGGAATCTCCTACAATGAGCAGTTCTTC. This chain uses TRBV5-1 with TRBJ2-1; 8 nucleotides match TRBD2. With 0 bases clipped from V and 0 bases from J, the junction kept 8 bases outside the gene matches. The CDR3 is made up of 18 amino acids. Per the germline V gene, CDR1 is SGHRS and CDR2 is YFSETQ.

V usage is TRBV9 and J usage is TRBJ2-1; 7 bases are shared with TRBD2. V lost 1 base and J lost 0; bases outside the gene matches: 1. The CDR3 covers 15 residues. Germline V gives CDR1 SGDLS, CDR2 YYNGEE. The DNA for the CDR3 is TGTGCCAGCAGCGTAAGCGGGGTCTCCTACAATGAGCAGTTCTTC. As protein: CASSVSGVSYNEQFF.

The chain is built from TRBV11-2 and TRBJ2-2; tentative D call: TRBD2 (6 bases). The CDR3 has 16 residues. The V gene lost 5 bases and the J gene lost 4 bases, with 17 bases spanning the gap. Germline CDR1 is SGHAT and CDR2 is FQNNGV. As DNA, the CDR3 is TGTGCCAGCAGCCCGACTAGGATGGGTGGCACCGGGGAGCTGTTTTTT. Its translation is CASSPTRMGGTGELFF.

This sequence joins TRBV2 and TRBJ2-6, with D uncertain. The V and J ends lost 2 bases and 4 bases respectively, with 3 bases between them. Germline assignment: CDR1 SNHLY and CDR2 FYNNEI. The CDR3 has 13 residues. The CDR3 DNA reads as TGTGCCAGCAGTGAAAGCGGGGCCAACGTCCTGACTTTC. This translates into CASSESGANVLTF.

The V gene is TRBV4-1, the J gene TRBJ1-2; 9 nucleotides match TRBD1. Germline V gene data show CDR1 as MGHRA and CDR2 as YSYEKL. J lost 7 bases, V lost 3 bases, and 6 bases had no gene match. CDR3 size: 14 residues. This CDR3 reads CASSHPGQGSGYTF. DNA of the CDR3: TGCGCCAGCAGCCACCCGGGACAGGGATCTGGCTACACCTTC.

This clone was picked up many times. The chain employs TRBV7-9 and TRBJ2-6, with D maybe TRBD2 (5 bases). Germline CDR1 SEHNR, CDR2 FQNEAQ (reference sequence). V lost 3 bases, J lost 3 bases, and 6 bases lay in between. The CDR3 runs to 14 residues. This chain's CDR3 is CASSLEVGANVLTF. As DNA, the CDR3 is TGTGCCAGCAGCTTGGAGGTTGGGGCCAACGTCCTGACTTTC.

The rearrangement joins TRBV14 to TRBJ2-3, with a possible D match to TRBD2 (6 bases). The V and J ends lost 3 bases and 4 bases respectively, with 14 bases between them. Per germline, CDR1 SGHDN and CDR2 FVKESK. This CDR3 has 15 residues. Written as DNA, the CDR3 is TGTGCCAGCAGCCACTGGGGGGACGGGTCAGATACGCAGTATTTT. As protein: CASSHWGDGSDTQYF.

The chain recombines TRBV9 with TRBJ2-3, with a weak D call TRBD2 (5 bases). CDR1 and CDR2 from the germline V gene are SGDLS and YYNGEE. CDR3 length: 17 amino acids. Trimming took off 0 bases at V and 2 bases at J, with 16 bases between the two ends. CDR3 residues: CASSVGASPLLTDTQYF. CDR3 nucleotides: TGTGCCAGCAGCGTAGGGGCTAGCCCTTTACTCACAGATACGCAGTATTTT. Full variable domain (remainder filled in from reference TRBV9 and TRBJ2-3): DSGVTQTPKHLITATGQRVTLRCSPRSGDLSVYWYQQSLDQGLQFLIQYYNGEERAKGNILERFSAQQFPDLHSELNLSSLELGDSALYFCASSVGASPLLTDTQYFGPGTRLTVL.

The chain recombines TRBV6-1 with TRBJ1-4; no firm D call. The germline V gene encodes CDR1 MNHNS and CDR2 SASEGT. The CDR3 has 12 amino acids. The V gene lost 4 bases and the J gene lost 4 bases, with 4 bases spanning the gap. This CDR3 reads CASSAHNEKLFF. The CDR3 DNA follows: TGTGCCAGCAGTGCCCATAATGAAAAACTGTTTTTT.

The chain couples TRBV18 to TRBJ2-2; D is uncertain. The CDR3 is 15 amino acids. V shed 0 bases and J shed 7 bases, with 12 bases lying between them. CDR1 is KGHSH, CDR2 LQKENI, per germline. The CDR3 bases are TGTGCCAGCTCACCACCGGCTTCACGATTCGGGGAGCTGTTTTTT. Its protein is CASSPPASRFGELFF.

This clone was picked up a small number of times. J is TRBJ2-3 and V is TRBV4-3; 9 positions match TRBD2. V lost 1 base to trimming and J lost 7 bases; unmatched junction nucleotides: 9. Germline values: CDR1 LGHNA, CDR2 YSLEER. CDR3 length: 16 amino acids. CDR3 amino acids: CASSQVLLRGGNTQYF. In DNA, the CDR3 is TGCGCCAGCAGCCAAGTTCTCTTGCGGGGGGGAAATACGCAGTATTTT.

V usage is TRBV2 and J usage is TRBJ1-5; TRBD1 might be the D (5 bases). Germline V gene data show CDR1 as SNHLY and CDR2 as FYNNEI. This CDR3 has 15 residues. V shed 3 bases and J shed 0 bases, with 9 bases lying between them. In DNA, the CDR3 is TGTGCCAGCAGTGAGGGGCTACCTAGCAATCAGCCCCAGCATTTT. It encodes CASSEGLPSNQPQHF. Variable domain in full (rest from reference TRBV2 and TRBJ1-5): EPEVTQTPSHQVTQMGQEVILRCVPISNHLYFYWYRQILGQKVEFLVSFYNNEISEKSEIFDDQFSVERPDGSNFTLKIRSTKLEDSAMYFCASSEGLPSNQPQHFGDGTRLSIL.

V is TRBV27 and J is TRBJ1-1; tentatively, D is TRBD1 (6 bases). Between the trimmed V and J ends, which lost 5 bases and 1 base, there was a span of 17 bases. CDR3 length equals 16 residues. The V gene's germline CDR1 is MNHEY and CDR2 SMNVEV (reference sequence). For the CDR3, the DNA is TGTGCCAGCAGTCCCACCTGGGACATTGGGAACACTGAAGCTTTCTTT. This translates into CASSPTWDIGNTEAFF.

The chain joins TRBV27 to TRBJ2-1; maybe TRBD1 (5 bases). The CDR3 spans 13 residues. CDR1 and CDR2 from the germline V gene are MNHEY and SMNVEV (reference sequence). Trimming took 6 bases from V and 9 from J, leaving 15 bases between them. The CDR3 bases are TGTGCCAGCAGGCCCTCGGCGACAGTTGAGCAGTTCTTC. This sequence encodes CASRPSATVEQFF.

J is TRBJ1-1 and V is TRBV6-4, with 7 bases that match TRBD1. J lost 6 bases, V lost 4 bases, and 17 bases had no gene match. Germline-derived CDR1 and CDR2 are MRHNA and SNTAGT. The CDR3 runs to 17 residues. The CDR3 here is CASSGPTVGAQGAEAFF. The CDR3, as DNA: TGTGCCAGCAGTGGACCGACAGTAGGCGCCCAGGGGGCTGAAGCTTTCTTT.

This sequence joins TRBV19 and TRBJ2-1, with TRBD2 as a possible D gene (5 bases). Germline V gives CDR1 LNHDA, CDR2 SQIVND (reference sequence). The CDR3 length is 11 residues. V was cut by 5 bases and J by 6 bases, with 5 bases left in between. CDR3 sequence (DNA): TGTGCCAGTAGTCGGGGCAATGAGCAGTTCTTC. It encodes CASSRGNEQFF.

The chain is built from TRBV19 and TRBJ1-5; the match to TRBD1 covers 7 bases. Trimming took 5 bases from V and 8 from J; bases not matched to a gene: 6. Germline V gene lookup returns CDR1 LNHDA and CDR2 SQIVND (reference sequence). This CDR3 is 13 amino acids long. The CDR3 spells CASSPQGWEPQHF. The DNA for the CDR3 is TGTGCCAGTAGTCCACAGGGGTGGGAGCCCCAGCATTTT. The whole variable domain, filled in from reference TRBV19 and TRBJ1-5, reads DGGITQSPKYLFRKEGQNVTLSCEQNLNHDAMYWYRQDPGQGLRLIYYSQIVNDFQKGDIAEGYSVSREKKESFPLTVTSAQKNPTAFYLCASSPQGWEPQHFGDGTRLSIL.

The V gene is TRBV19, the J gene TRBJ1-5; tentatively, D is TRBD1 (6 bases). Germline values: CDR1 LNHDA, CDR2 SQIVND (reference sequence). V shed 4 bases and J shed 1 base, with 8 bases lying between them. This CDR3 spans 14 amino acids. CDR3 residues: CASSTQGSNQPQHF. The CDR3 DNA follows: TGTGCCAGTAGTACTCAGGGGAGCAATCAGCCCCAGCATTTT.